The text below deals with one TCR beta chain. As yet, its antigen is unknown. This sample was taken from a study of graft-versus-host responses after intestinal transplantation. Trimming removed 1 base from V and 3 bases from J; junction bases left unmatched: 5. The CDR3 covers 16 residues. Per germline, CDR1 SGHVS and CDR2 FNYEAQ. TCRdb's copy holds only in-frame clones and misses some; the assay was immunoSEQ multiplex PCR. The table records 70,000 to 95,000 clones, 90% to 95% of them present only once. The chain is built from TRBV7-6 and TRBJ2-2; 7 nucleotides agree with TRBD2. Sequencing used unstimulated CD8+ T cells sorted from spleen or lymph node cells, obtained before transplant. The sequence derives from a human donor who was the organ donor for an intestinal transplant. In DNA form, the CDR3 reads TGTGCCAGCAGCTTAGAGGTTAGCGGGTACACCGGGGAGCTGTTTTTT. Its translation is CASSLEVSGYTGELFF.